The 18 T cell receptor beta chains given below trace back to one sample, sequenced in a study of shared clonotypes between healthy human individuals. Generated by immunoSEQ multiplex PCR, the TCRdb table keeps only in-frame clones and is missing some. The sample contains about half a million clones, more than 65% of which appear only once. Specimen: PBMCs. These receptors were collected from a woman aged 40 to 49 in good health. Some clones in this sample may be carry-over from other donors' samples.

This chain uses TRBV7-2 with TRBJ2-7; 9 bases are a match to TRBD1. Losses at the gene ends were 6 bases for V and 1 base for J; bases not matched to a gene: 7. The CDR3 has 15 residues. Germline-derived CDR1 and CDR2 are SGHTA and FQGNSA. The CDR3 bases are TGTGCCAGCAGTTCGCCCGACAGGGGGTCCTACGAGCAGTACTTC. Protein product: CASSSPDRGSYEQYF.

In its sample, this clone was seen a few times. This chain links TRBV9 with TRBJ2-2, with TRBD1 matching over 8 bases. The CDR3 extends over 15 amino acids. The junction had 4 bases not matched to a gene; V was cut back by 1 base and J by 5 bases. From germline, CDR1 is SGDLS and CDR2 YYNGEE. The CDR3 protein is CASSVTRQGTGELFF. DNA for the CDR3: TGTGCCAGCAGCGTAACACGACAGGGGACCGGGGAGCTGTTTTTT.

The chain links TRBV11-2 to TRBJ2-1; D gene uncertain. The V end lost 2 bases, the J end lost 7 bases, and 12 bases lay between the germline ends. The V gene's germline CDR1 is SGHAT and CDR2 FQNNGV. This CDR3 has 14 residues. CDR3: CASSLLVRSNEQFF. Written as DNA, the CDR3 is TGTGCCAGCAGCTTACTGGTTAGGTCTAATGAGCAGTTCTTC.

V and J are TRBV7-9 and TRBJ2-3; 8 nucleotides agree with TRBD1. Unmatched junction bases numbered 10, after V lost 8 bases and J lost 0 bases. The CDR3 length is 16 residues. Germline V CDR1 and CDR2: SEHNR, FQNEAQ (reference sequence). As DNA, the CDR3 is TGTGCCAGCGCAATCGGACAGGGCGCTAGCACAGATACGCAGTATTTT. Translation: CASAIGQGASTDTQYF. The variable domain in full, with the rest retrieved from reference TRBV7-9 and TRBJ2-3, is DTGVSQNPRHKITKRGQNVTFRCDPISEHNRLYWYRQTLGQGPEFLTYFQNEAQLEKSRLLSDRFSAERPKGSFSTLEIQRTEQGDSAMYLCASAIGQGASTDTQYFGPGTRLTVL.

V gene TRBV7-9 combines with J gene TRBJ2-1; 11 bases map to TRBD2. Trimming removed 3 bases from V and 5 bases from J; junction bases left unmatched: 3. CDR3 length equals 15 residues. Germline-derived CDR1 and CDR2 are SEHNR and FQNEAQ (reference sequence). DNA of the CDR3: TGTGCCAGCAGCTTTAGCGGGAGGGGTAACAATGAGCAGTTCTTC. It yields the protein CASSFSGRGNNEQFF.

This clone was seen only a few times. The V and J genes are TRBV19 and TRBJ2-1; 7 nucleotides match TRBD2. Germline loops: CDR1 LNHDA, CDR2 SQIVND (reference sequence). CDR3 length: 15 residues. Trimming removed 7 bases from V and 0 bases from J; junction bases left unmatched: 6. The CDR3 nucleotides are TGTGCCAGTATGGGCGGGAGAAGCTCCTACAATGAGCAGTTCTTC. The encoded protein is CASMGGRSSYNEQFF.

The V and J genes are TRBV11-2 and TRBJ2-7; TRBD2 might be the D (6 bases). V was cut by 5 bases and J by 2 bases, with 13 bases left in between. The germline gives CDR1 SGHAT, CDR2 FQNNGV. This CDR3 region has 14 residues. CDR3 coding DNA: TGTGCCAGCAGCGCGGGACCCAACGCCTACGAGCAGTACTTC. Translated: CASSAGPNAYEQYF.

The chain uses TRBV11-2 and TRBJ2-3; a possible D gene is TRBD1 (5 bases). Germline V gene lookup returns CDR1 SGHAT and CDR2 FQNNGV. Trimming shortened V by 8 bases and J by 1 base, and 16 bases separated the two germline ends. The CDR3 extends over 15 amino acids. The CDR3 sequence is CASCAAGYGTDTQYF. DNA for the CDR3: TGTGCCAGCTGCGCCGCAGGGTACGGCACAGATACGCAGTATTTT.

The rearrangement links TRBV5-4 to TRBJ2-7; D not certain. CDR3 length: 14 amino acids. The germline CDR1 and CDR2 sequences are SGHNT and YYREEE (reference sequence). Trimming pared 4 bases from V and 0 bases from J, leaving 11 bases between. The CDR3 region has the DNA TGTGCCAGCAGCATAGATTACAGCTCCTACGAGCAGTACTTC. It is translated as CASSIDYSSYEQYF.

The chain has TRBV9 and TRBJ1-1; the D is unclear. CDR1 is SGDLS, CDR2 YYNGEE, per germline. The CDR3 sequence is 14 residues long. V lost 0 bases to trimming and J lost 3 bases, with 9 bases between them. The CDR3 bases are TGTGCCAGCAGCGTAGGACCGGGAGACACTGAAGCTTTCTTT. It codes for CASSVGPGDTEAFF.

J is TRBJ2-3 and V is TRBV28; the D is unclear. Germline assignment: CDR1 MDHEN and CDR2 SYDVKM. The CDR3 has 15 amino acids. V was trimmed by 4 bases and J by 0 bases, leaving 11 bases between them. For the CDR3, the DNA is TGTGCCAGCAGTTCCGCCGGAGATAGCACAGATACGCAGTATTTT. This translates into CASSSAGDSTDTQYF.

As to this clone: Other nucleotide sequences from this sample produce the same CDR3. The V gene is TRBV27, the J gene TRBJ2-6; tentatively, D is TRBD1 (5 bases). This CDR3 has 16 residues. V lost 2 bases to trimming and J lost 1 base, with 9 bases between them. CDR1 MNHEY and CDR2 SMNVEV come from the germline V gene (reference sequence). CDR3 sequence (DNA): TGTGCCAGCAGTTTACGACAGACTTCTGGGGCCAACGTCCTGACTTTC. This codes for CASSLRQTSGANVLTF.

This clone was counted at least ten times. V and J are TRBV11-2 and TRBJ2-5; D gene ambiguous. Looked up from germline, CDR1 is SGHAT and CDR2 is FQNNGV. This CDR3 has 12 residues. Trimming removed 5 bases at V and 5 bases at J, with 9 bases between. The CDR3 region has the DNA TGTGCCAGCAGCCAAGGGTCGGAGACCCAGTACTTC. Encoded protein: CASSQGSETQYF.

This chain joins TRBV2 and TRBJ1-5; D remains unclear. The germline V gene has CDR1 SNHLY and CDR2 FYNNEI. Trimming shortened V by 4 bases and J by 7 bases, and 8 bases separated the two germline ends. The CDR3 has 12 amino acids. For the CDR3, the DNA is TGTGCCAGCAGTGGCGGGGAGCAGCCCCAGCATTTT. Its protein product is CASSGGEQPQHF.

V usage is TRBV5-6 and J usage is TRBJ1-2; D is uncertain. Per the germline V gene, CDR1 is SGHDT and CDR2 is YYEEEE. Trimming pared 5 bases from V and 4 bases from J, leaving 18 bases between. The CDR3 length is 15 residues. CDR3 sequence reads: CASRTWASSGYGYTF. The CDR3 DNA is TGTGCCAGCAGAACTTGGGCGAGTTCGGGCTATGGCTACACCTTC.

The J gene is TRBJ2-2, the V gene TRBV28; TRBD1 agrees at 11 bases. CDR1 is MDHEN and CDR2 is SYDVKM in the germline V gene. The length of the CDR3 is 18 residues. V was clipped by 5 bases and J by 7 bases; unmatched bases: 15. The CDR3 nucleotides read TGTGCCAGCAGTATCCCCTTTGGGACAGGGGGTATGGGCGGGGAGCTGTTTTTT. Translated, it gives CASSIPFGTGGMGGELFF.

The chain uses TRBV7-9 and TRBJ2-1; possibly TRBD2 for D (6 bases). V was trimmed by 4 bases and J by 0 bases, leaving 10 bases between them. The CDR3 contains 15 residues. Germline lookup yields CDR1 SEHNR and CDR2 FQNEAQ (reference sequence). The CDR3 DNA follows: TGTGCCAGCAGCTCGCGGGATAGCTCCTACAATGAGCAGTTCTTC. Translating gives CASSSRDSSYNEQFF.

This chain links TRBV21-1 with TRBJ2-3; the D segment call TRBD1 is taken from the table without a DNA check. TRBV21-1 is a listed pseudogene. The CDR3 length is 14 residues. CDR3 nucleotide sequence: TGTGCCAGCAGCTCGAGGACATTCACAGATACGCAGTATTTT. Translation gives CASSSRTFTDTQYF.